A single sample is the source of the 2 T cell receptor beta chains below, sequenced in a study of CD8 T cells in ankylosing spondylitis. TCRdb independently ran MiXCR on the 5' RACE reads; one entry per CDR3 protein. The sample comprises roughly 250,000 distinct CDR3 sequences, 8% to 9.5% of which are singletons, and under 7.5% rests with the top ten. The specimen sequenced was blood, either unsorted or a sorted T cell fraction (not recorded which). These receptors all come from a male donor with ankylosing spondylitis or in good health (not recorded which).

This clonotype was recorded at least ten times. The J gene is TRBJ1-6, the V gene TRBV6-5; maybe TRBD1 (5 bases). V was pared by 2 bases and J by 4 bases, with 12 bases between. This CDR3 comprises 16 residues. CDR1 and CDR2 from the germline V gene are MNHEY and SVGAGI. The CDR3 nucleotides read TGTGCCAGCAGTTACGCCGGGACCGGATATAATTCACCCCTCCACTTT. This sequence encodes CASSYAGTGYNSPLHF.

This clonotype was observed at least ten times. The rearrangement joins TRBV20-1 to TRBJ1-5; D is possibly TRBD1 (5 bases). CDR1 is DFQATT, CDR2 SNEGSKA, per germline (reference sequence). The CDR3 extends over 15 amino acids. V gave up 0 bases and J gave up 10 bases, with 19 bases separating them. CDR3 bases: TGCAGTGCTAGAGAGCGGGGGAAGGTCGTGAAACCCCAGCATTTT. Protein: CSARERGKVVKPQHF.